A selection of T cell receptor beta chains follows, all from one sample in a study of T cell responses to AZD1222 COVID-19 vaccine. TCRdb's table, derived via immunoSEQ multiplex PCR, lists solely in-frame clones and lacks some. The table lists 130,000 or so clones, about 93% of them singletons. The sample consisted of peripheral blood, taken on day 0 of AZD1222 vaccination. These receptor sequences come from an adult in good health. CDR3s include the opening cysteine and the closing phenylalanine or tryptophan. The order of the fields is V gene, clone size, D gene, J gene, CDR3 DNA, CDR3 protein. A D gene is named only where the DNA matches it firmly. Size tells how often a clone was seen (once, few, many) or the class of an expanded clone, and some rows leave it out.

TRBV5-3,NA,NA,TRBJ2-3,TGTGCCAGAAGCGGCGCGGGGTGGGCAGATACGCAGTATTTT,CARSGAGWADTQYF
TRBV6-5,NA,NA,TRBJ1-2,TGTGCCAGCAGATTCGCAGGGGAAAGGGACTATGGCTACACCTTC,CASRFAGERDYGYTF
TRBV5-4,NA,NA,TRBJ1-2,TGTGCCAGCAGCTTGGCAGGAAGGGAGGGACCGTATGGCTACACCTTC,CASSLAGREGPYGYTF
TRBV10-3,NA,NA,TRBJ2-7,TGTGCCATCAGTGGACAGGCCTACGAGCAGTACTTC,CAISGQAYEQYF
TRBV18,NA,NA,TRBJ2-7,TGTGCCAGCTCACCACTTGGAGGGCTACACTCCTACGAGCAGTACTTC,CASSPLGGLHSYEQYF
TRBV5-4,once,NA,TRBJ2-5,TGTGCCAGCAGCCCCCACGGATTGGGTCGCGAGACCCAGTACTTC,CASSPHGLGRETQYF
TRBV2,NA,TRBD2,TRBJ2-1,TGTGCCAGCAGTGGGGAGGGGTCCTACAATGAGCAGTTCTTC,CASSGEGSYNEQFF
TRBV7-9,once,TRBD1,TRBJ1-1,TGTGCCAGCAGCTTAGCGGGACAGGGGTCTGAAGCTTTCTTT,CASSLAGQGSEAFF
TRBV7-6,NA,NA,TRBJ2-2,TGTGCCAGCAGCTCCAACCCGGGAGAGCCCGGGGAGCTGTTTTTT,CASSSNPGEPGELFF
TRBV10-3,few,NA,TRBJ2-7,TGTGCCATCAGTGTGGTGACCCTGGACAGTCCCTACGAGCAGTACTTC,CAISVVTLDSPYEQYF
TRBV9,NA,TRBD1,TRBJ1-1,TGTGCCAGCAGCGTAGAAGGACAGGGAGGCATTGACACTGAAGCTTTCTTT,CASSVEGQGGIDTEAFF
TRBV7-9,NA,NA,TRBJ2-1,TGTGCCAGCAGCTTAGATTCGGATGAGCAGTTCTTC,CASSLDSDEQFF
TRBV19,NA,NA,TRBJ1-1,TGTGCCAGTTCCCCTGGGGGGCTGAACACTGAAGCTTTCTTT,CASSPGGLNTEAFF
TRBV11-2,NA,NA,TRBJ1-1,TGTGCCAGCACCCGTTGGGGGAAAGGCACTGAAGCTTTCTTT,CASTRWGKGTEAFF
TRBV6-5,NA,NA,TRBJ1-1,TGTGCCAGCAGTTACCGAAACACTGAAGCTTTCTTT,CASSYRNTEAFF
TRBV18,NA,TRBD1,TRBJ1-1,TGTGCCAGCTCACCAGGGGGACAGGGAGTCGACACTGAAGCTTTCTTT,CASSPGGQGVDTEAFF
TRBV5-1,few,TRBD1,TRBJ2-2,TGCGCCAGCAGCTGGGGGACAGACGGCACCGGGGAGCTGTTTTTT,CASSWGTDGTGELFF
TRBV19,NA,TRBD1,TRBJ1-5,TGTGCCAGTAGTAATTCCGGGACAGAGAAGCCCCAGCATTTT,CASSNSGTEKPQHF
TRBV11-3,NA,NA,TRBJ2-1,TGTGCCAGCAGCTTAGTCGGCAATGAGCAGTTCTTC,CASSLVGNEQFF
TRBV5-6,NA,TRBD1,TRBJ1-5,TGTGCCAGCAGCTTCGGCAGGGGGCATCAGCCCCAGCATTTT,CASSFGRGHQPQHF
TRBV9,once,NA,TRBJ1-4,TGTGCCAGCAGCGTGGGGGGGCTGGCTGAAAAACTGTTTTTT,CASSVGGLAEKLFF
TRBV10-2,NA,TRBD1,TRBJ1-2,TGCGCCAGCAGTGACCAGGGGGGGCCTAACTATGGCTACACCTTC,CASSDQGGPNYGYTF
TRBV7-3,NA,TRBD1,TRBJ1-5,TGTGCCAGCAGCCCCCAGGGGGATCAGCCCCAGCATTTT,CASSPQGDQPQHF
TRBV11-2,few,TRBD1,TRBJ2-1,TGTGCCAGCAGCGACGTCAGGGACAGACTAAACAATGAGCAGTTCTTC,CASSDVRDRLNNEQFF
TRBV3-1/TRBV3-2,NA,NA,TRBJ1-3,TGTGCCAGCAGCCAAGGCTGGACTGCCTTTTCTGGAAACACCATATATTTT,CASSQGWTAFSGNTIYF
TRBV14,once,NA,TRBJ2-5,TGTGCCAGCAGCGTCTCCGGGACTACCCAGTACTTC,CASSVSGTTQYF
TRBV19,NA,NA,TRBJ2-1,TGTGCCAGTAGTTTGGTCGGTCGGGGGCGCCTAAAAAACCACAATGAGCAGTTCTTC,CASSLVGRGRLKNHNEQFF
TRBV3-1/TRBV3-2,NA,NA,TRBJ2-2,TGTGCCAGCAGCCAAGGACTCGGGGAGACGAACACCGGGGAGCTGTTTTTT,CASSQGLGETNTGELFF
TRBV7-2,NA,NA,TRBJ1-5,TGTGCCAGCAGCTTAGAGGGGACGGGCCGGGGCAATCAGCCCCAGCATTTT,CASSLEGTGRGNQPQHF
TRBV5-6,NA,NA,TRBJ2-7,TGTGCCAGCAGCATGGCCGGGACCCTAAGCTACGAGCAGTACTTC,CASSMAGTLSYEQYF
TRBV3-1/TRBV3-2,NA,NA,TRBJ1-1,TGTGCCAGCAGCCCCTTTCTCTTCTTGGGGGGCCGTACGAACACTGAAGCTTTCTTT,CASSPFLFLGGRTNTEAFF
TRBV10-3,NA,NA,TRBJ2-7,TGTGCCATCAGTGGAGCGACCGGTAGCGCCTACGAGCAGTACTTC,CAISGATGSAYEQYF
TRBV19,NA,TRBD1,TRBJ1-1,TGTGCCAGTAGTATAGGCGACAGGGGTGAAGCTTTCTTT,CASSIGDRGEAFF
TRBV7-2,NA,NA,TRBJ1-1,TGTGCCAGCAGCTTGAGGGGTAGACAGGAAGCTTTCTTT,CASSLRGRQEAFF
TRBV6-5,NA,NA,TRBJ1-6,TGTGCCAGCAGCCCCGGATTCAATTCACCCCTCCACTTT,CASSPGFNSPLHF
TRBV10-3,NA,NA,TRBJ1-2,TGTGCCATCAGTGAGTCGGCCGTTAACTATGGCTACACCTTC,CAISESAVNYGYTF